This T cell receptor beta chain originates from a study of blood T cell repertoires in COVID-19. Sequencing used immunoSEQ multiplex PCR; TCRdb keeps in-frame clones, though not all of them. The sample has over 85,000 clones; around 84% are singletons. The germline gives CDR1 WNHNN, CDR2 SYGVQD (reference sequence). The CDR3 runs to 14 residues. The ends were cut back, 9 bases at V and 0 bases at J, with 12 bases in the middle. Sequencing was carried out using peripheral blood. V usage is TRBV10-1 and J usage is TRBJ2-4, with D possibly matching TRBD1 (6 bases). The origin of this receptor is a human donor in a cohort sampled during active COVID-19. CDR3: CARGQLIAKNIQYF. The CDR3 nucleotides are TGCGCCAGAGGACAGCTTATAGCCAAAAACATTCAGTACTTC.